The clone carrying this T cell receptor beta chain was recorded a few times. The antigen remains undetermined. Germline CDR1 SNHLY, CDR2 FYNNEI. The CDR3 sequence is 13 residues long. V lost 8 bases, J lost 6 bases, and 15 bases lay in between. Quantitative 5'-RACE with molecular barcodes generated TCR beta libraries. One entry per CDR3 protein, called by TCRdb with MiXCR from the 5' RACE reads. The sample yields approximately 260,000 distinct CDR3 sequences, over 8.5% seen once. The data were taken from a study of CD8 T cells in ankylosing spondylitis. Study-level points and caveats: Some of the motif variants had earlier been found in reactive arthritis patients' fluid and blood. According to the report, clones linked to the disease were significantly enriched in matched synovial fluid samples taken from ankylosing spondylitis patients. One TCR beta motif, made up of under ten highly homologous variants, appeared characteristic of ankylosing spondylitis blood.

J is TRBJ2-3 and V is TRBV2; maybe TRBD1 (6 bases). The source material was blood, either unsorted or a sorted T cell fraction (not recorded which). The source is a male donor with ankylosing spondylitis or in good health (not recorded which). CDR3 residues: CASGQGLGDTQYF. CDR3 bases: TGTGCCAGCGGGCAGGGGTTGGGCGATACGCAGTATTTT.